Listed below are T cell receptor beta chains from one sample, sequenced in a study of blood T cell repertoires in COVID-19. Produced via immunoSEQ multiplex PCR; TCRdb's table is partial and in-frame only. There are some 80,000 clones in the sample; around 80% occur only once, and about a fifth lies in the top ten. Sequencing input: peripheral blood. Every receptor here comes from a woman of 80 years or more with active or convalescent COVID-19. The CDR3 runs from the conserved cysteine through the conserved F or W. A D gene is named only where the DNA matches it firmly. Some rows mark clone size as missing; the rest say once, few, many or name a class of expanded clone.

>TRBJ1-2|.|TRBV7-2|.
CASSLRGAGYGYTF
TGTGCCAGCAGCTTACGGGGGGCAGGCTATGGCTACACCTTC
>TRBJ1-2|.|TRBV29-1|.
CSTQTTEAYGYTF
TGCAGCACCCAGACGACAGAAGCATATGGCTACACCTTC
>TRBJ1-6|.|TRBV11-2|.
CASSLVGANNSPLHF
TGTGCCAGCAGCTTGGTAGGGGCGAATAATTCACCCCTCCACTTT
>TRBJ2-3|.|TRBV27|.
CASSWQYTDTQYF
TGTGCCAGCAGTTGGCAGTACACAGATACGCAGTATTTT
>TRBJ1-1|.|TRBV7-8|.
CASSSSGLRTEAFF
TGTGCCAGCAGCTCCTCAGGGCTGCGCACTGAAGCTTTCTTT
>TRBJ2-2|.|TRBV29-1|TRBD2
CSVASGVYGELFF
TGCAGCGTTGCTAGCGGGGTTTACGGGGAGCTGTTTTTT
>TRBJ1-5|.|TRBV19|.
CASSFTGPQRQPQHF
TGTGCCAGTAGTTTTACAGGGCCCCAGCGTCAGCCCCAGCATTTT
>TRBJ1-2|once|TRBV6-1|.
CASSEAQGSGRGYTF
TGTGCCAGCAGTGAAGCCCAAGGAAGTGGGCGCGGCTACACCTTC
>TRBJ1-5|.|TRBV20-1|TRBD1
CSASRGLNQPQHF
TGCAGTGCTAGTAGGGGGCTCAATCAGCCCCAGCATTTT
>TRBJ2-1|.|TRBV3-1/TRBV3-2|TRBD2
CASDGLAENNEQFF
TGTGCCAGCGACGGGCTAGCGGAGAACAATGAGCAGTTCTTC
>TRBJ1-5|.|TRBV2|TRBD1
CASSGGGGGSNQPQHF
TGTGCCAGCAGTGGAGGAGGGGGCGGGAGCAATCAGCCCCAGCATTTT
>TRBJ2-7|.|TRBV5-8|.
CASSRPGLEQYF
TGTGCCAGCAGCCGTCCAGGACTCGAGCAGTACTTC
>TRBJ1-3|once|TRBV18|.
CASSPPPRDTIYF
TGTGCCAGCTCACCACCCCCACGGGACACCATATATTTT
>TRBJ2-5|.|TRBV4-3|.
CASSQEERETQYF
TGCGCCAGCAGCCAAGAGGAGAGAGAGACCCAGTACTTC
>TRBJ2-1|few|TRBV10-3|.
CAISGGGGILSYNEQFF
TGTGCCATCAGTGGGGGAGGGGGTATTCTCTCCTACAATGAGCAGTTCTTC
>TRBJ2-5|.|TRBV7-9|TRBD1
CASSPPLLQGMGETQYF
TGTGCCAGCAGCCCCCCCCTCCTACAGGGGATGGGAGAGACCCAGTACTTC
>TRBJ2-3|.|TRBV20-1|TRBD2
CSASSGESTDTQYF
TGCAGTGCTAGTAGCGGGGAGAGCACAGATACGCAGTATTTT
>TRBJ1-4|.|TRBV6-2/TRBV6-3|.
CASSYSFRGDDEKLFF
TGTGCCAGCAGTTACTCATTCCGGGGGGATGATGAAAAACTGTTTTTT
>TRBJ1-2|.|TRBV5-4|.
CASSLDRFEEGYTF
TGTGCCAGCAGCTTGGACAGGTTTGAAGAAGGCTACACCTTC
>TRBJ1-3|.|TRBV3-1/TRBV3-2|.
CASSQNREAGNTIYF
TGTGCCAGCAGCCAAAACAGGGAAGCTGGAAACACCATATATTTT
>TRBJ1-1|.|TRBV10-3|TRBD1
CAISRDSMNTEAFF
TGTGCCATCAGTCGGGACAGCATGAACACTGAAGCTTTCTTT
>TRBJ1-1|few|TRBV7-3|.
CASSLDSPSEAFF
TGTGCCAGCAGCTTGGACAGCCCAAGTGAAGCTTTCTTT
>TRBJ1-5|.|TRBV5-8|TRBD1
CASSFGTVSNQPQHF
TGTGCCAGCAGCTTCGGGACAGTGAGCAATCAGCCCCAGCATTTT
>TRBJ2-7|.|TRBV12-3/TRBV12-4|.
CASRGGSYEQYF
TGTGCCAGCCGCGGCGGCTCCTACGAGCAGTACTTC
>TRBJ2-1|.|TRBV30|TRBD2
CAWNRGGVGEQFF
TGTGCCTGGAATCGCGGGGGGGTAGGTGAGCAGTTCTTC
>TRBJ1-1|.|TRBV30|.
CAWSTHRETEAFF
TGTGCCTGGAGTACTCACAGGGAAACTGAAGCTTTCTTT
>TRBJ2-1|.|TRBV11-2|.
CASSLEASGQFF
TGTGCCAGCAGCTTAGAAGCATCCGGGCAGTTCTTC
>TRBJ2-3|.|TRBV29-1|.
CSVDRDTQYF
TGCAGCGTTGACCGGGATACGCAGTATTTT
>TRBJ2-3|.|TRBV6-5|.
CASTSQGTTDTQYF
TGTGCCAGCACCAGCCAGGGCACCACAGATACGCAGTATTTT
>TRBJ2-3|.|TRBV19|.
CATGTSLTDTQYF
TGTGCCACCGGGACATCGCTCACAGATACGCAGTATTTT
>TRBJ1-2|.|TRBV28|.
CASSLRGYGYTF
TGTGCCAGCAGTTTAAGGGGCTATGGCTACACCTTC